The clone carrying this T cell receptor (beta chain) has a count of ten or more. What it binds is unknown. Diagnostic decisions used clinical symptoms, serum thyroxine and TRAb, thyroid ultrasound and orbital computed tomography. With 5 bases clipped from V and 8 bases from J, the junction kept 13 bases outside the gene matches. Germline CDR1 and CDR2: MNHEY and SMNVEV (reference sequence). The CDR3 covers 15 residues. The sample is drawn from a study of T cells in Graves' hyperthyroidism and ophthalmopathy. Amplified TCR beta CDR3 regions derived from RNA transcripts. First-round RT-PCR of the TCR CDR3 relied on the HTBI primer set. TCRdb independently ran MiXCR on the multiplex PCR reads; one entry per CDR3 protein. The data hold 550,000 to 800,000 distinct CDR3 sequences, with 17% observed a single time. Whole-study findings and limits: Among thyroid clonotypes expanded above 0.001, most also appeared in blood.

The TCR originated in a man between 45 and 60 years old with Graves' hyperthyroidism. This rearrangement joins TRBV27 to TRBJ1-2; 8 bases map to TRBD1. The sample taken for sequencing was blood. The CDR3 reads CASSLLVGQGFGYTF. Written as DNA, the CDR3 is TGTGCCAGCAGTCTATTAGTCGGACAGGGATTCGGCTACACCTTC.